A single T cell receptor (beta chain) is shown here with its context. The repertoire was sequenced with immunoSEQ multiplex PCR; TCRdb's copy has only in-frame clones and lacks some. The sample consists of about 470,000 clones, about 85% of them appearing once. The CDR3 runs to 12 residues. Trimming took off 6 bases at V and 2 bases at J, with 11 bases between the two ends. CDR1 is SQVTM, CDR2 ANQGSEA, per germline. This record comes from a study of shared clonotypes between healthy human individuals. The sequenced material came from PBMCs. The J gene is TRBJ2-7, the V gene TRBV29-1, with D possibly being TRBD2 (6 bases). The clonotype was recovered from a woman between 40 and 50 years old in good health. Some clones in this sample may be carry-over from other donors' samples. The CDR3 reads CSVRDGAYEQYF. CDR3 nucleotides: TGCAGCGTGCGGGACGGGGCCTACGAGCAGTACTTC.